A single sample gave rise to the 6 T cell receptor beta chains below, sequenced in a study of blood T cell repertoires in COVID-19 (dated by TCRdb to about 2020). Libraries were constructed by the immunoSEQ multiplex PCR assay. The source is immuneACCESS, and TCRdb retained only in-frame sequences with V and J called. Part of the clones is not carried over; for the studies checked, unresolved V genes explain less than half of this, and the remainder is unexplained. Within this sample are about 440,000 clones, with about 89% of them counted one time only. The ten largest clonotypes hold about 4.5% of the sample. The sample consisted of peripheral blood. The receptors were sampled from a woman under 40 with acute or convalescent COVID-19.

The chain recombines TRBV3-1 (or the pseudogene TRBV3-2) with TRBJ2-5, with D perhaps matching TRBD2 (7 bases). Trimming cost V 8 bases and J 5 bases, with 18 bases left between them. The CDR3 loop spans 14 amino acids. Germline V gives CDR1 LGHDT, CDR2 YNNKEL (reference sequence). DNA for the CDR3: TGTGCCAGCGGGAGGGGGGCAGTTTTGGAGACCCAGTACTTC. This codes for CASGRGAVLETQYF.

On this clone: Other nucleotide sequences in the sample specify the same CDR3. V and J are TRBV6-5 and TRBJ1-2; 7 bases map to TRBD1. Germline trimming cut 6 bases from V and 8 bases from J; bases unmatched to any gene: 9. Germline CDR1 is MNHEY and CDR2 is SVGAGI. CDR3 size: 13 residues. The CDR3 sequence: CASSPTGNYGYTF. In nucleotides, the CDR3 is TGTGCCAGCAGCCCGACAGGGAATTACGGCTACACCTTC.

This rearrangement joins TRBV30 to TRBJ2-1; the match to TRBD2 covers 7 bases. Trimming cost V 0 bases and J 5 bases; bases outside gene matches: 7. CDR1 and CDR2 from the germline V gene are GTSNPN and SVGIG (reference sequence). The CDR3 totals 15 residues. The DNA for the CDR3 is TGTGCCTGGAGTGTTTTGAGCGGGGTAGACAATGAGCAGTTCTTC. Translated: CAWSVLSGVDNEQFF.

This rearrangement joins TRBV6-2 or TRBV6-3 to TRBJ1-5; 10 bases fit TRBD1. V shed 4 bases and J 5 bases; nucleotides not matched to a gene: 17. Per the germline V gene, CDR1 is MNHEY and CDR2 is SVGEGT. CDR3 length: 19 amino acids. For the CDR3, the DNA is TGTGCCAGCAGTTTCACCCGACCCCGGGACAGGGGCCTACATCAGCCCCAGCATTTT. It specifies CASSFTRPRDRGLHQPQHF.

The rearrangement links TRBV5-1 to TRBJ1-1, with 8 bases fitting TRBD1. After removal of 0 bases from V and 3 bases from J, the junction contained 4 bases not matched to a gene. The CDR3 consists of 15 residues. CDR1 SGHRS and CDR2 YFSETQ come from the germline V gene. As DNA, the CDR3 is TGCGCCAGCAGCTTGGCCGGGACAGGATACACTGAAGCTTTCTTT. Its protein product is CASSLAGTGYTEAFF. Filled out from reference TRBV5-1 and TRBJ1-1, the complete variable domain reads KAGVTQTPRYLIKTRGQQVTLSCSPISGHRSVSWYQQTPGQGLQFLFEYFSETQRNKGNFPGRFSGRQFSNSRSEMNVSTLELGDSALYLCASSLAGTGYTEAFFGQGTRLTVV.

J is TRBJ1-2 and V is TRBV18; the match to TRBD1 covers 12 bases. V lost 3 bases, J lost 10 bases, and 3 bases stayed unmatched. CDR1 and CDR2 from the germline V gene are KGHSH and LQKENI. This CDR3 has 13 amino acids. The CDR3 sequence is CASSPAGQGAYTF. As DNA, the CDR3 is TGTGCCAGCTCACCCGCGGGACAGGGGGCCTACACCTTC. Drawing the rest from reference TRBV18 and TRBJ1-2, the complete variable domain is NAGVMQNPRHLVRRRGQEARLRCSPMKGHSHVYWYRQLPEEGLKFMVYLQKENIIDESGMPKERFSAEFPKEGPSILRIQQVVRGDSAAYFCASSPAGQGAYTFGSGTRLTVV.